Below, 17 T cell receptor beta chains from the same sample are listed, as sequenced in a study of CXCR3-negative and CXCR3-positive naive CD8 T cells. The TRB libraries of cDNA were built by UMI-labeled 5' RACE. TCRdb re-called the 5' RACE reads and catalogs CDR3 proteins one per entry, DNA excluded. The table counts fewer than 60,000 distinct CDR3 sequences; more than 1.3% lies in the top ten. The sample taken for sequencing was naive CXCR3- CD8+ T cells from blood. Described subset: CD45RO-CCR7+CD27+CD95- naive CD8+ T cells lacking CXCR3 (TNR3-). Receptor source: a human donor in good health. Some clones in this sample may be carry-over from other donors' samples.

The chain links TRBV6-6 to TRBJ1-2; the D call of TRBD1 rests on TCRdb alone, since no DNA is present to check it. Germline V lookup: CDR1 MNHNY, CDR2 SVGAGI (reference sequence). The CDR3 is made up of 14 amino acids. Here the CDR3 reads CATLDMTGAYGYTF.

This sequence joins TRBV7-9 and TRBJ2-1; the TRBD2 assignment by TCRdb is unverifiable without DNA. This CDR3 has 19 residues. In germline, CDR1 is SEHNR, CDR2 FQNEAQ (reference sequence). CDR3 in amino acids: CASSPAVGTSGSKSNEQFF.

By frequency, this clonotype registers medium-sized. The chain combines TRBV10-2 with TRBJ2-7. CDR3 length: 14 residues. From germline, CDR1 is WSHSY and CDR2 SAAADI. The CDR3 sequence: CASSESARSYEQYF.

CDR3 loop: CASSVSGGDTGELFF. The chain has TRBV10-1 and TRBJ2-2; TCRdb outputs TRBD1, but without DNA this stays unchecked. CDR1 is WNHNN, CDR2 SYGVQD, per germline (reference sequence). This CDR3 has 15 amino acids.

The chain uses TRBV30 and TRBJ2-7; TCRdb names TRBD1, which stays unverified in the absence of DNA. Germline CDR1 GTSNPN, CDR2 SVGIG (reference sequence). The length of the CDR3 is 12 residues. The CDR3 reads CAWSPGHYEQYF.

V is TRBV29-1 and J is TRBJ2-7; the D gene TCRdb calls, TRBD2, cannot be checked with no DNA. Germline V gene lookup returns CDR1 SQVTM and CDR2 ANQGSEA. The CDR3 extends over 19 amino acids. CDR3 residues: CSVVGNRGGGTSGDYEQYF.

This rearrangement joins TRBV12-5 to TRBJ2-2; TCRdb reports TRBD2, a call that lacks DNA to check it against. Germline V CDR1 and CDR2: LGHNT, FRNRAP. There are 16 residues in the CDR3. CDR3: CASGLVVGSNTGELFF.

V usage is TRBV20-1 and J usage is TRBJ1-1; TCRdb proposes TRBD1, but this gene call is untestable without DNA. This CDR3 contains 16 residues. CDR1 and CDR2 (germline): DFQATT, SNEGSKA (reference sequence). CDR3 protein: CSAGTGQGTNWAEAFF.

The J gene is TRBJ1-1, the V gene TRBV29-1; TCRdb names TRBD1, which stays unverified in the absence of DNA. This CDR3 has 14 residues. Per germline, CDR1 SQVTM and CDR2 ANQGSEA. The CDR3 loop reads CSVGGQGMNTEAFF.

The chain carries TRBV14 and TRBJ2-1; there is no DNA to check the TCRdb D call of TRBD2. CDR1 SGHDN and CDR2 FVKESK come from the germline V gene. There are 14 residues in the CDR3. CDR3: CASSPLGLNNEQFF. The full variable domain, rest sourced from reference TRBV14 and TRBJ2-1, is EAGVTQFPSHSVIEKGQTVTLRCDPISGHDNLYWYRRVMGKEIKFLLHFVKESKQDESGMPNNRFLAERTGGTYSTLKVQPAELEDSGVYFCASSPLGLNNEQFFGPGTRLTVL.

The chain links TRBV14 to TRBJ1-1. Germline values: CDR1 SGHDN, CDR2 FVKESK. This CDR3 has 13 amino acids. CDR3 sequence: CASSITRGTEAFF.

The CDR3: CASSLVKKQGGKNIQYF. The rearrangement uses TRBV7-2 and TRBJ2-4; the TRBD1 assignment by TCRdb is unverifiable without DNA. Looked up from germline, CDR1 is SGHTA and CDR2 is FQGNSA. This CDR3 has 17 amino acids.

This chain connects TRBV6-6 to TRBJ2-1; TCRdb picks TRBD1, but there is no DNA to check that call. CDR1 is MNHNY and CDR2 is SVGAGI in the germline V gene (reference sequence). The CDR3 covers 21 residues. The CDR3 spells CASSYSPHGGTVSRRDNEQFF.

V is TRBV29-1 and J is TRBJ1-2. This CDR3 comprises 14 residues. Germline CDR1 is SQVTM and CDR2 is ANQGSEA. The CDR3 spells CSVEEETTNYGYTF.

The chain carries TRBV7-2 and TRBJ2-7; there is no DNA to check the TCRdb D call of TRBD2. The CDR3 sequence is 15 residues long. The germline V gene has CDR1 SGHTA and CDR2 FQGNSA. CDR3 amino acids: CASSAASGGGYEQYF.

The rearrangement joins TRBV29-1 to TRBJ2-2; absent DNA, TCRdb's TRBD2 call cannot be checked. The CDR3 runs to 14 residues. The germline V gene encodes CDR1 SQVTM and CDR2 ANQGSEA. Here the CDR3 reads CSGGGGQNTGELFF.

V is TRBV6-5 and J is TRBJ2-7; with no DNA, the TCRdb D assignment of TRBD1 cannot be verified. Germline V gene lookup returns CDR1 MNHEY and CDR2 SVGAGI. There are 14 residues in the CDR3. CDR3 amino acids: CASSPRGGAYEQYF.